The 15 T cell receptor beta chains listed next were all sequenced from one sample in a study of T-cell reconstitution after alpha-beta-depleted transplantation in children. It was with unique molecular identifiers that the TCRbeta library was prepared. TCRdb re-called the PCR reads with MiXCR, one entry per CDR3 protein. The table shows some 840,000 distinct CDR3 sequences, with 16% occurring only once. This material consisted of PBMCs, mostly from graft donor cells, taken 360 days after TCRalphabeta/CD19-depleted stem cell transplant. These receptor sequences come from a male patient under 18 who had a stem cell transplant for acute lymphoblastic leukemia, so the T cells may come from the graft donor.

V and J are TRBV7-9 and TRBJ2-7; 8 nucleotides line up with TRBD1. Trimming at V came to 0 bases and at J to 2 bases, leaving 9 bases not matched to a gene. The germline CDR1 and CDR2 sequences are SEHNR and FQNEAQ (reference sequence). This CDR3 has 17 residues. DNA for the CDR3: TGTGCCAGCAGCTTAGCTCCGGGACAGGCAGTTACCTACGAGCAGTACTTC. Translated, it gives CASSLAPGQAVTYEQYF.

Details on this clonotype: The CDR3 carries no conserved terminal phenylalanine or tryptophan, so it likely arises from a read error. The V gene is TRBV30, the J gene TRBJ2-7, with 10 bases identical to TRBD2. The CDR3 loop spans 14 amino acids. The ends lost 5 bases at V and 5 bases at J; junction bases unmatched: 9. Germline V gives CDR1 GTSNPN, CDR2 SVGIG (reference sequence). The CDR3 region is CAWHPGLANHEQYL. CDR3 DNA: TGTGCCTGGCACCCGGGACTAGCGAACCACGAGCAGTACTTG.

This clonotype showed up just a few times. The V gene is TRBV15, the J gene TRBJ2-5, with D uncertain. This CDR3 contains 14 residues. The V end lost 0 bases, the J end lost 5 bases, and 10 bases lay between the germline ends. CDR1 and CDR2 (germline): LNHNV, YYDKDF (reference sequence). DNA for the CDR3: TGTGCCACCAGCAGAGATAGAGTGAGGGAGACCCAGTACTTC. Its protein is CATSRDRVRETQYF.

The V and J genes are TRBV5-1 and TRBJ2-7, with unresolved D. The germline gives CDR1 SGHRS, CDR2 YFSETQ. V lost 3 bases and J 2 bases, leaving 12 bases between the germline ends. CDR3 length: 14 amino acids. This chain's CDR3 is CASSSRTTTYEQYF. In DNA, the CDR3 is TGCGCCAGCAGCTCTAGGACCACGACCTACGAGCAGTACTTC.

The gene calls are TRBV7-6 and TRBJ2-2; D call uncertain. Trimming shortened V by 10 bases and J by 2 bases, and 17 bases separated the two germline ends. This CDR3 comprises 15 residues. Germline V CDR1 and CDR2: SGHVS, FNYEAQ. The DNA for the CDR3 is TGTGCCATTCAAACAGTAACCGCCAACACCGGGGAGCTGTTTTTT. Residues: CAIQTVTANTGELFF. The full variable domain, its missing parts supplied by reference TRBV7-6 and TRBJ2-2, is GAGVSQSPRYKVTKRGQDVALRCDPISGHVSLYWYRQALGQGPEFLTYFNYEAQQDKSGLPNDRFSAERPEGSISTLTIQRTEQRDSAMYRCAIQTVTANTGELFFGEGSRLTVL.

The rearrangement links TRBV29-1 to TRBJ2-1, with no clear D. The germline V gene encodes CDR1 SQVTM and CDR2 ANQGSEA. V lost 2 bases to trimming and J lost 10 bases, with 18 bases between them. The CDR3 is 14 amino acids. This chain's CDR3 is CSVELVLGRIEQFF. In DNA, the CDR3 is TGCAGCGTTGAATTGGTTTTGGGCCGCATCGAGCAGTTCTTC.

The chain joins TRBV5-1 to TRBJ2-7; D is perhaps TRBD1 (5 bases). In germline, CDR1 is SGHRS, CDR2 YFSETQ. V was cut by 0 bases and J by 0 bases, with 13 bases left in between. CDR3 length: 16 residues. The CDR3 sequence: CASSLGPGRPSYEQYF. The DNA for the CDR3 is TGCGCCAGCAGCTTGGGTCCAGGGCGTCCCTCCTACGAGCAGTACTTC.

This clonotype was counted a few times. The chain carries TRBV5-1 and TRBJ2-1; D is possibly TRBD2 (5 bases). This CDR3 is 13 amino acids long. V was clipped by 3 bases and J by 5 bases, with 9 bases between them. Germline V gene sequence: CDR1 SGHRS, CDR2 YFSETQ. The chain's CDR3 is CASSSDFDNEQFF. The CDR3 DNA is TGCGCCAGCAGCTCGGACTTCGACAATGAGCAGTTCTTC. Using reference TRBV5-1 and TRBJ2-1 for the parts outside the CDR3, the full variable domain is KAGVTQTPRYLIKTRGQQVTLSCSPISGHRSVSWYQQTPGQGLQFLFEYFSETQRNKGNFPGRFSGRQFSNSRSEMNVSTLELGDSALYLCASSSDFDNEQFFGPGTRLTVL.

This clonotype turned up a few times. CDR3 DNA: TGTGCCAGCAGCCCCACGGGGAGCGGGGGGACCTACAATGAGCAGTTCTTC. Its protein is CASSPTGSGGTYNEQFF. The gene calls are TRBV3-1 and TRBJ2-1; 9 bases are shared with TRBD2. Germline loops: CDR1 LGHDT, CDR2 YNNKEL (reference sequence). CDR3 length equals 17 residues. Trimming took 4 bases from V and 2 from J; bases not matched to a gene: 9.

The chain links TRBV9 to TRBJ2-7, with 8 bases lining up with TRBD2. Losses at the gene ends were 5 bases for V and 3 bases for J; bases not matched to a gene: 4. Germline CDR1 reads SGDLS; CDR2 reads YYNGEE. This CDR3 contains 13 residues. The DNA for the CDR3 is TGTGCCAGCAGTATTAGCGGGAACTACGAGCAGTACTTC. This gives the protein CASSISGNYEQYF.

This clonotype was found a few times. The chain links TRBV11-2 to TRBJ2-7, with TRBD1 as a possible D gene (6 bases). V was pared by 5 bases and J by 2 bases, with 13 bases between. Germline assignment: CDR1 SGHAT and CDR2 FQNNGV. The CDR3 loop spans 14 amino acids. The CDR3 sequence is CASSIRQATYEQYF. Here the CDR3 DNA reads TGTGCCAGCAGCATTAGACAGGCTACCTACGAGCAGTACTTC.

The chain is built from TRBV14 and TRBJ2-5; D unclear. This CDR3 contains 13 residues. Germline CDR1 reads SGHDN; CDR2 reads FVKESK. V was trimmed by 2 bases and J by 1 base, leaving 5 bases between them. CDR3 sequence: CASSQNPQETQYF. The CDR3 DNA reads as TGTGCCAGCAGCCAAAATCCCCAAGAGACCCAGTACTTC.

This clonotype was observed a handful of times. As DNA, the CDR3 is TGCGCCAGCAGCCCCGGGCCAGCGGGAGGGCCGAACACAGATACGCAGTATTTT. It codes for CASSPGPAGGPNTDTQYF. The rearrangement uses TRBV4-1 and TRBJ2-3; 10 positions match TRBD2. V lost 4 bases and J lost 2; bases outside the gene matches: 12. Germline assignment: CDR1 MGHRA and CDR2 YSYEKL. CDR3 size: 18 residues.

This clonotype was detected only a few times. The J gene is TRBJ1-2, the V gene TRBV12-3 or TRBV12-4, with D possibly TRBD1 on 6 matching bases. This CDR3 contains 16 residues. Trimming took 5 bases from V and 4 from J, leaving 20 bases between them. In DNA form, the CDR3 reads TGTGCCAGCAGTGCCACGCTGTTTGGGGGCGTCTATGGCTACACCTTC. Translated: CASSATLFGGVYGYTF.

The chain's CDR3 is CASSFTGTMDKNIQYF. The CDR3 nucleotides are TGTGCCAGCAGCTTTACGGGGACGATGGACAAAAACATTCAGTACTTC. The chain uses TRBV7-9 and TRBJ2-4; the D gene could be TRBD1 or TRBD2 (5 bases each). V shed 3 bases and J shed 3 bases, with 15 bases lying between them. The CDR3 loop spans 16 amino acids. Germline lookup yields CDR1 SEHNR and CDR2 FQNEAQ (reference sequence).